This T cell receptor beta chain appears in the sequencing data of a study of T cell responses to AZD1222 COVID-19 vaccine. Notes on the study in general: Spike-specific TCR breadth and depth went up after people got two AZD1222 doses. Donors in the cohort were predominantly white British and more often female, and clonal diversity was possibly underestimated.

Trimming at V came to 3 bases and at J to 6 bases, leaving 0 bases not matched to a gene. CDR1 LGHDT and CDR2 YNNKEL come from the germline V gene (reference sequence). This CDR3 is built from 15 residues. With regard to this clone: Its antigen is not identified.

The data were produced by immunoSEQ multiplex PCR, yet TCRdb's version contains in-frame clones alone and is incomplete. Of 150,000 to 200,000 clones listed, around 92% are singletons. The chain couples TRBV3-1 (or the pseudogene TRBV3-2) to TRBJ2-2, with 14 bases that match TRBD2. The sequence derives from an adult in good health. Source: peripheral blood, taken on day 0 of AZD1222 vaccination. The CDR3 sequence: CASSQGLAGAGELFF. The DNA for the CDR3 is TGTGCCAGCAGCCAGGGACTAGCGGGGGCCGGGGAGCTGTTTTTT.